These T cell receptor beta chains were read from a single sample in a study of T cell repertoires in cytomegalovirus infection. TCRdb passed the reads through MiXCR, listing each CDR3 protein once. The profile shows about 330,000 distinct CDR3 sequences, 34% of them singletons. Antigen specificity for these receptors is unknown. The starting material was cultured PBMCs, obtained from culture after CMV antigen stimulation. All receptors derive from a human donor in good health (CMV status not recorded). Some clones in this sample may be carry-over from other donors' samples. Both conserved end residues are part of each CDR3. The D gene is left open where the match is weak. The listing skips clone size in some rows; elsewhere it reads once, few, many or a size class.

v_call	clone_size	j_call	cdr3_length	d_call	cdr3_nt	cdr3_aa
TRBV2	NA	TRBJ2-2	13	NA	TGTGCCAGCAAGGCGGAGGGGACCGGGGAGCTGTTTTTT	CASKAEGTGELFF
TRBV19	once	TRBJ1-4	15	NA	TGTGCCAGTAGTATTGGACTCGCAACTAATGAAAAACTGTTTTTT	CASSIGLATNEKLFF
TRBV20-1	few	TRBJ2-3	12	NA	TGCAGTGCTAGAGGACCGGCAGATACGCAGTATTTT	CSARGPADTQYF
TRBV7-2	many	TRBJ2-3	14	TRBD2	TGTGCCAGCAGCCCCCCGGGACTAGCGTATACGCAGTATTTT	CASSPPGLAYTQYF
TRBV12-3/TRBV12-4	NA	TRBJ2-3	14	NA	TGTGCCAGCAGTTTTGGGGAGGCCACAGATACGCAGTATTTT	CASSFGEATDTQYF
TRBV19	NA	TRBJ1-4	17	NA	TGTGCCAGTAGTAGTCTATACCCCGGGATGGACGGTGGAAAACTGTTTTTT	CASSSLYPGMDGGKLFF
TRBV11-3	NA	TRBJ2-1	16	TRBD2	TGTGCCAGCAGCTTAGGGGCTAGCGGGAGCGGCAATGAGCAGTTCTTC	CASSLGASGSGNEQFF
TRBV12-3/TRBV12-4	NA	TRBJ2-3	15	NA	TGTGCCAGCAGTTTACGGGACGCGACTTCAGATACGCAGTATTTT	CASSLRDATSDTQYF
TRBV12-3/TRBV12-4	few	TRBJ2-3	12	NA	TGTGCCAGCGTCGGGATAGCAGATACGCAGTATTTT	CASVGIADTQYF
TRBV11-3	NA	TRBJ1-4	14	NA	TGTGCCAGCAGCCGGGCAGGGGCTAATGAAAAACTGTTTTTT	CASSRAGANEKLFF
TRBV20-1	NA	TRBJ2-3	16	TRBD2	TGCAGTGCTAGAATCCTGGTGAGCGGGAGATCAGATACGCAGTATTTT	CSARILVSGRSDTQYF
TRBV20-1	NA	TRBJ1-6	16	TRBD1	TGCAGTGCTACTTCAGACAGGGGCCCCTATAATTCACCCCTCCACTTT	CSATSDRGPYNSPLHF
TRBV7-9	NA	TRBJ2-1	15	TRBD2	TGTGCCAGCAGCCGGACTAGCGGGATAGAGAATGAGCAGTTCTTC	CASSRTSGIENEQFF
TRBV7-2	NA	TRBJ2-1	19	TRBD2	TGTGCCAGCAGCTTAGCGTACCCAGAAACTAGCGGGAGTAGCAATGAGCAGTTCTTC	CASSLAYPETSGSSNEQFF
TRBV7-2	NA	TRBJ2-7	15	TRBD1	TGTGCCAGCAGCTTAGGAGGGACAGGGTGGTACGAGCAGTACTTC	CASSLGGTGWYEQYF
TRBV19	NA	TRBJ1-5	18	NA	TGTGCCAGTAGTATGTTCGGGACATCAATTGGGCGCAATCAGCCCCAGCATTTT	CASSMFGTSIGRNQPQHF
TRBV28	few	TRBJ2-7	14	NA	TGTGCCAGCAGTTTACCTACGCACTCCTACGAGCAGTACTTC	CASSLPTHSYEQYF